The 2 T cell receptor beta chains listed next were all sequenced from one sample in a study of T cell repertoires in cytomegalovirus infection. TCRdb reanalysed the reads using MiXCR and keeps one entry per CDR3 protein. Here the sample spans approximately 190,000 distinct CDR3 sequences, 7.5% to 10% being singletons. Sample: PBMCs. Every receptor here comes from a human donor in good health (CMV status not recorded). Some clones in this sample may be carry-over from other donors' samples.

This clonotype was recorded a few times. The chain uses TRBV11-2 and TRBJ2-7; maybe TRBD2 (5 bases). Between the trimmed V and J ends, which lost 2 bases and 3 bases, there was a span of 8 bases. Germline loops: CDR1 SGHAT, CDR2 FQNNGV. The CDR3 length is 13 residues. Here the CDR3 reads CASSLRRDYEQYF. CDR3 nucleotides: TGTGCCAGCAGCTTACGACGGGACTACGAGCAGTACTTC.

There are a few counts of this clonotype. The chain uses TRBV15 and TRBJ2-3, with 7 bases that match TRBD2. V lost 5 bases to trimming and J lost 4 bases; unmatched junction nucleotides: 6. Germline lookup yields CDR1 LNHNV and CDR2 YYDKDF (reference sequence). CDR3 size: 14 residues. The CDR3 DNA sequence: TGTGCCACCAGCCAGCGGGGCGCCGCAGATACGCAGTATTTT. It translates to CATSQRGAADTQYF.